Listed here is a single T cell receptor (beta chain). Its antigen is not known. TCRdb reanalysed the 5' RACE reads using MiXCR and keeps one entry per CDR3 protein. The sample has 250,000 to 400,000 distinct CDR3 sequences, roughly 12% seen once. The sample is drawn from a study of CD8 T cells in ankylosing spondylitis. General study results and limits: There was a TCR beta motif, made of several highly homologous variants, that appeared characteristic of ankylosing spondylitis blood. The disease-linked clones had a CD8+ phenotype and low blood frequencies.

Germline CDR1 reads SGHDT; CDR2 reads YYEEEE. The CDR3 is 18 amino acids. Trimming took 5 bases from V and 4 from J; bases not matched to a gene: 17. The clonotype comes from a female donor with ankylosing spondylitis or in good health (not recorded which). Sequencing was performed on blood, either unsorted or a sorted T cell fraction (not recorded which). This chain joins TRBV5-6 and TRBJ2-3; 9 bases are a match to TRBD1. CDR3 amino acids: CASRGGTGPPVPADTQYF. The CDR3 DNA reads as TGTGCCAGCAGAGGGGGGACAGGGCCCCCAGTCCCGGCAGATACGCAGTATTTT. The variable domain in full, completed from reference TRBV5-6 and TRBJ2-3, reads DAGVTQSPTHLIKTRGQQVTLRCSPKSGHDTVSWYQQALGQGPQFIFQYYEEEERQRGNFPDRFSGHQFPNYSSELNVNALLLGDSALYLCASRGGTGPPVPADTQYFGPGTRLTVL.